Shown below are 25 T cell receptor beta chains from a single sample sequenced in a study of monozygotic twins with inflammatory bowel disease. After re-calling the 5' RACE reads, TCRdb lists one entry per CDR3 protein, DNA absent. The ten most abundant clones cover 2% to 3% of a sample with some 450,000 distinct CDR3 sequences. The sequencing input was blood. The source of these receptors is a human donor with ulcerative colitis or Crohn's disease, or a healthy co-twin of an affected twin (not recorded which).

This rearrangement joins TRBV25-1 to TRBJ1-6; absent DNA, TCRdb's TRBD1 call cannot be checked. This CDR3 comprises 12 residues. The germline V gene has CDR1 MGHDK and CDR2 SYGVNS. The CDR3 here is CASSEGALAFHF.

The rearrangement uses TRBV12-3 or TRBV12-4 and TRBJ2-3; TCRdb indicates TRBD2, and absent DNA this call remains unverified. The CDR3 is made up of 17 amino acids. CDR3 loop: CASSLALAGGYTDTQYF.

V and J are TRBV4-3 and TRBJ1-1. Germline V gene data show CDR1 as LGHNA and CDR2 as YSLEER. CDR3 length: 13 amino acids. The CDR3: CASSQEAYTEAFF.

This sequence joins TRBV20-1 and TRBJ2-1; TCRdb's D call of TRBD1 is untestable without DNA. The CDR3 sequence is 16 residues long. Germline V gene lookup returns CDR1 DFQATT and CDR2 SNEGSKA (reference sequence). Here the CDR3 reads CSAPKGTGQGYNEQFF.

The chain couples TRBV20-1 to TRBJ1-2. The CDR3 totals 13 residues. Germline lookup yields CDR1 DFQATT and CDR2 SNEGSKA (reference sequence). The CDR3 loop is CSAREPRDYGYTF.

The chain links TRBV20-1 to TRBJ2-5. The germline V gene encodes CDR1 DFQATT and CDR2 SNEGSKA (reference sequence). The CDR3 consists of 11 residues. The CDR3 loop reads CSVQRWETQYF.

V usage is TRBV6-2 or TRBV6-3 and J usage is TRBJ2-1; without DNA, the TCRdb call of TRBD2 cannot be checked. In germline, CDR1 is MNHEY, CDR2 SVGEGT. The CDR3 totals 13 residues. This CDR3 reads CASGLAVGNEQFF.

The rearrangement uses TRBV5-5 and TRBJ1-1. Looked up from germline, CDR1 is SGHKS and CDR2 is YYEKEE (reference sequence). The CDR3 is made up of 14 amino acids. The chain's CDR3 is CASSLFRDNTEAFF.

The V gene is TRBV6-5, the J gene TRBJ1-1; without DNA, the TCRdb call of TRBD1 cannot be checked. The CDR3 runs 16 residues. Germline assignment: CDR1 MNHEY and CDR2 SVGAGI. CDR3 region: CASSYASRDPNTEAFF.

The V call is TRBV19, the J call TRBJ2-7; lacking DNA, the TRBD1 call made by TCRdb goes unchecked. Germline assignment: CDR1 LNHDA and CDR2 SQIVND (reference sequence). The CDR3 has 13 residues. CDR3 sequence: CASSNGGFDEQYF.

The J gene is TRBJ2-1, the V gene TRBV5-1. Germline V gives CDR1 SGHRS, CDR2 YFSETQ. The CDR3 runs 15 residues. The CDR3 protein is CASSLGGNSYNEQFF.

The CDR3: CSARAGALNEQFF. The chain links TRBV20-1 to TRBJ2-1. The CDR3 is made up of 13 amino acids. Germline loops: CDR1 DFQATT, CDR2 SNEGSKA (reference sequence).

The chain carries TRBV19 and TRBJ1-1; there is no DNA to check the TCRdb D call of TRBD1. From germline, CDR1 is LNHDA and CDR2 SQIVND (reference sequence). The CDR3 is 13 residues long. CDR3 region: CASSTTGISDAFF.

This chain links TRBV29-1 with TRBJ2-3; the D call from TCRdb, TRBD2, cannot be confirmed without DNA. The CDR3 spans 16 residues. From germline, CDR1 is SQVTM and CDR2 ANQGSEA. The CDR3 loop is CSVGVGLAGFTDTQYF.

The chain links TRBV2 to TRBJ2-1; TCRdb returns TRBD2, unconfirmable since there is no DNA. The CDR3 consists of 14 residues. Germline lookup yields CDR1 SNHLY and CDR2 FYNNEI. The CDR3 sequence: CASSASGRNNEQFF.

V usage is TRBV6-1 and J usage is TRBJ1-2; TCRdb lists TRBD1, though no DNA is available to test this call. The CDR3 sequence is 13 residues long. The V gene's germline CDR1 is MNHNS and CDR2 SASEGT. The CDR3 region is CASRTGASNGYTF.

The chain couples TRBV7-2 to TRBJ2-7. This CDR3 spans 14 amino acids. Germline loops: CDR1 SGHTA, CDR2 FQGNSA. The CDR3 region is CASSLSRISYEQYF.

The CDR3: CGTQEVAAGANVLTF. The chain carries TRBV6-1 and TRBJ2-6; the TCRdb call, TRBD2, lacks DNA for checking. The length of the CDR3 is 15 residues. The germline CDR1 and CDR2 sequences are MNHNS and SASEGT.

The chain combines TRBV4-3 with TRBJ2-2; TCRdb's D call, TRBD1, is unchecked because there is no DNA. Germline assignment: CDR1 LGHNA and CDR2 YSLEER. CDR3 length: 15 amino acids. CDR3 protein: CASSQTGVYTRELFF.

The chain recombines TRBV7-9 with TRBJ2-5; TCRdb indicates TRBD1, and absent DNA this call remains unverified. CDR3 size: 15 residues. CDR1 and CDR2 from the germline V gene are SEHNR and FQNEAQ (reference sequence). The CDR3 protein is CASIKGGTYQETQYF. The full variable domain, completed using reference TRBV7-9 and TRBJ2-5, is DTGVSQNPRHKITKRGQNVTFRCDPISEHNRLYWYRQTLGQGPEFLTYFQNEAQLEKSRLLSDRFSAERPKGSFSTLEIQRTEQGDSAMYLCASIKGGTYQETQYFGPGTRLLVL.

The chain employs TRBV12-3 or TRBV12-4 and TRBJ1-2; TCRdb returns TRBD1, unconfirmable since there is no DNA. The CDR3 consists of 14 residues. The chain's CDR3 is CASSLQGIFYGYTF.

The V gene is TRBV7-3, the J gene TRBJ2-1; the D call from TCRdb, TRBD2, cannot be confirmed without DNA. CDR1 SGHTA and CDR2 FQGTGA come from the germline V gene. CDR3 length: 17 amino acids. This CDR3 is CASSPTLAGGPYNEQFF. Full variable domain (rest looked up from reference TRBV7-3 and TRBJ2-1): GAGVSQTPSNKVTEKGKYVELRCDPISGHTALYWYRQSLGQGPEFLIYFQGTGAADDSGLPNDRFFAVRPEGSVSTLKIQRTERGDSAVYLCASSPTLAGGPYNEQFFGPGTRLTVL.

The V and J genes are TRBV10-3 and TRBJ2-6; the TRBD2 assignment by TCRdb is unverifiable without DNA. CDR1 is ENHRY, CDR2 SYGVKD, per germline. CDR3 length: 16 amino acids. The CDR3 protein is CATLDRALSGANVLTF.

The gene calls are TRBV5-1 and TRBJ1-1. Germline CDR1 is SGHRS and CDR2 is YFSETQ. The CDR3 totals 14 residues. The CDR3 protein is CASSDKPLNTEAFF.

This chain connects TRBV5-1 to TRBJ2-6; the TRBD1 assignment by TCRdb is unverifiable without DNA. The CDR3 contains 19 residues. Germline values: CDR1 SGHRS, CDR2 YFSETQ. The CDR3 loop reads CASSLDPGQGYSGANVLTF.